What follows describes a single T cell receptor (beta chain). These data come from a study of T cell changes during pregnancy in multiple sclerosis. The length of the CDR3 is 13 residues. The germline gives CDR1 SGHRS, CDR2 YFSETQ. V lost 4 bases and J lost 3, with 11 bases in between. Repertoires were generated with immunoSEQ multiplex PCR, while TCRdb's copy carries only in-frame clones and drops some. This table holds tens of thousands of clones, roughly 90% found once. This receptor was obtained from a female donor with multiple sclerosis, enrolled in a pregnancy study. The J gene is TRBJ2-7, the V gene TRBV5-1; weak D call: TRBD1 (5 bases). The specimen comprised CD8+ T cells from peripheral blood mononuclear cells, sampled before pregnancy. The CDR3 protein is CASSLQQDYEQYF. The DNA for the CDR3 is TGCGCCAGCAGCCTTCAACAGGACTACGAGCAGTACTTC. Full variable domain (rest looked up from reference TRBV5-1 and TRBJ2-7): KAGVTQTPRYLIKTRGQQVTLSCSPISGHRSVSWYQQTPGQGLQFLFEYFSETQRNKGNFPGRFSGRQFSNSRSEMNVSTLELGDSALYLCASSLQQDYEQYFGPGTRLTVT.